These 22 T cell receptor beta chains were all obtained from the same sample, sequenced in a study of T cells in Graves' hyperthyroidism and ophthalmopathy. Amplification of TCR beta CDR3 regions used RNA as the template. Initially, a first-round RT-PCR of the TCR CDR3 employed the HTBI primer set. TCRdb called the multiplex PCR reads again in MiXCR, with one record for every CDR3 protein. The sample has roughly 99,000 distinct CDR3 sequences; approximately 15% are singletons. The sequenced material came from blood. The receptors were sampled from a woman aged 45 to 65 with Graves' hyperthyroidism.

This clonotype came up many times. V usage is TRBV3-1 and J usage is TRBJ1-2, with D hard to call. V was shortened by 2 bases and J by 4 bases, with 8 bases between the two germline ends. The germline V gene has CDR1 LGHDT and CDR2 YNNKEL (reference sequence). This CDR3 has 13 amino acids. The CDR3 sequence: CASSQLEAYGYTF. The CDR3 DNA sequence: TGTGCCAGCAGCCAATTGGAGGCCTATGGCTACACCTTC.

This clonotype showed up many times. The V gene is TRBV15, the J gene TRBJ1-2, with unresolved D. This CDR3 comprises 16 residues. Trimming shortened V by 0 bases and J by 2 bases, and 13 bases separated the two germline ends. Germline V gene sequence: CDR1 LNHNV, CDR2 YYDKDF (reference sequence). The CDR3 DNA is TGTGCCACCAGCAGAGATATGGCGCGGGAAAACTATGGCTACACCTTC. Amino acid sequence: CATSRDMARENYGYTF. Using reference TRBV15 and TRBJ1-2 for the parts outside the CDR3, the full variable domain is DAMVIQNPRYQVTQFGKPVTLSCSQTLNHNVMYWYQQKSSQAPKLLFHYYDKDFNNEADTPDNFQSRRPNTSFCFLDIRSPGLGDTAMYLCATSRDMARENYGYTFGSGTRLTVV.

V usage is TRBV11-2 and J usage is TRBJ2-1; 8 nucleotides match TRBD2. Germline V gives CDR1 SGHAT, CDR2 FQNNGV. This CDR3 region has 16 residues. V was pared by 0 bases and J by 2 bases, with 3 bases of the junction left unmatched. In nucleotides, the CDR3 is TGTGCCAGCAGCTTAGATCGGACTAGCACCTACAATGAGCAGTTCTTC. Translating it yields CASSLDRTSTYNEQFF.

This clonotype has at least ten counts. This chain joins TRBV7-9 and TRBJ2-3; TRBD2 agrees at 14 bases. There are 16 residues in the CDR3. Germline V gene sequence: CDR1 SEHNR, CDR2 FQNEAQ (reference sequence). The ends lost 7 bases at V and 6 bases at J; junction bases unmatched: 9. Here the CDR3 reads CASKPGLAGAGDTQYF. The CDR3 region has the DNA TGTGCCAGCAAGCCGGGACTAGCGGGAGCCGGGGATACGCAGTATTTT. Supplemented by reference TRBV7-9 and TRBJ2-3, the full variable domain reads DTGVSQNPRHKITKRGQNVTFRCDPISEHNRLYWYRQTLGQGPEFLTYFQNEAQLEKSRLLSDRFSAERPKGSFSTLEIQRTEQGDSAMYLCASKPGLAGAGDTQYFGPGTRLTVL.

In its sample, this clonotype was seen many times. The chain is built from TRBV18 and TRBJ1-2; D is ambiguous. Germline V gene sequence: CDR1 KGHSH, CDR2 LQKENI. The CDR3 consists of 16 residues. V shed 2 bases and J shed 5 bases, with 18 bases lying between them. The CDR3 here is CASSPGLRQLEYGYTF. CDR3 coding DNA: TGTGCCAGCTCACCAGGCTTGCGACAACTGGAGTATGGCTACACCTTC.

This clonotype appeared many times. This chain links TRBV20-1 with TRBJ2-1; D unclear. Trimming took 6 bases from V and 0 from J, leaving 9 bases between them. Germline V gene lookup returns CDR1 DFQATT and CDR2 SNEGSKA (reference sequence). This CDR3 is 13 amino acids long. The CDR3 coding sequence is TGCAGTGCAGGTAGGAGCTCCTACAATGAGCAGTTCTTC. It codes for CSAGRSSYNEQFF.

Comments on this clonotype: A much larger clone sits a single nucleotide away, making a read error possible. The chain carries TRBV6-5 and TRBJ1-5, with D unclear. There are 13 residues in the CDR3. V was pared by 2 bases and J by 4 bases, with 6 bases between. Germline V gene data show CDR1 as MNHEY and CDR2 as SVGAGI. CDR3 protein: CASSYPENQPQHF. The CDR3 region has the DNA TGTGCCAGCAGTTACCCCGAGAATCAGCCCCAGCATTTT.

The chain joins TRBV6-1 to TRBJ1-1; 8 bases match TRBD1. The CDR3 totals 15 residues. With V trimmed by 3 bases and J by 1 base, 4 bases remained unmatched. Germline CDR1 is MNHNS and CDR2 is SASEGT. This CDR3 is CASSEQGASNTEAFF. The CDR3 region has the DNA TGTGCCAGCAGTGAGCAGGGGGCATCGAACACTGAAGCTTTCTTT.

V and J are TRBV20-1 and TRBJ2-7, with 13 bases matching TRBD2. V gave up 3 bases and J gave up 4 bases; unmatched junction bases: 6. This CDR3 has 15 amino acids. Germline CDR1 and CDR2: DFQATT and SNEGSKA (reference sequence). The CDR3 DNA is TGCAGTGCTAGGCCGGGACTAGCGGGATCTTACGAGCAGTACTTC. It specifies CSARPGLAGSYEQYF.

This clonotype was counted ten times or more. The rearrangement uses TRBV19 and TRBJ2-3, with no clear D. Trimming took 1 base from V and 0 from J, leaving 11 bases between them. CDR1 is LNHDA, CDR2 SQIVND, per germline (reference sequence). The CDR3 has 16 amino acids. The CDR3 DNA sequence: TGTGCCAGTAGTATAGGAATTAGCCGAAGCACAGATACGCAGTATTTT. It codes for CASSIGISRSTDTQYF. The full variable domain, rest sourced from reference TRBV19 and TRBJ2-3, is DGGITQSPKYLFRKEGQNVTLSCEQNLNHDAMYWYRQDPGQGLRLIYYSQIVNDFQKGDIAEGYSVSREKKESFPLTVTSAQKNPTAFYLCASSIGISRSTDTQYFGPGTRLTVL.

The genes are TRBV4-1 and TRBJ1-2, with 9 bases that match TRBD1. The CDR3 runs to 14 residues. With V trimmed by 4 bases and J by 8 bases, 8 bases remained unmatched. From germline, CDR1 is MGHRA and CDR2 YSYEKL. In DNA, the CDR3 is TGCGCCAGCAGCCGGGGGACAGGGCCCTTGGGCTACACCTTC. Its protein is CASSRGTGPLGYTF.

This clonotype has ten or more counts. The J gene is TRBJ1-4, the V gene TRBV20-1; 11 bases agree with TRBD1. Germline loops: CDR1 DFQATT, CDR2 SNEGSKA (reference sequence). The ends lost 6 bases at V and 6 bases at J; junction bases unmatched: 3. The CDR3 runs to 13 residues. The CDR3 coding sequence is TGCAGTGCAGGACAGGGGGCGCATGAAAAACTGTTTTTT. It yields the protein CSAGQGAHEKLFF.

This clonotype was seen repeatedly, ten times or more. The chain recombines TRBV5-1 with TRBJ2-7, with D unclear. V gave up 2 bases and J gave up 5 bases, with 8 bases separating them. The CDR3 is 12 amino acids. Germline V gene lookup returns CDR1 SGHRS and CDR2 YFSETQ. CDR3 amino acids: CASSFGRDEQYF. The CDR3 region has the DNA TGCGCCAGCAGCTTTGGAAGGGACGAGCAGTACTTC.

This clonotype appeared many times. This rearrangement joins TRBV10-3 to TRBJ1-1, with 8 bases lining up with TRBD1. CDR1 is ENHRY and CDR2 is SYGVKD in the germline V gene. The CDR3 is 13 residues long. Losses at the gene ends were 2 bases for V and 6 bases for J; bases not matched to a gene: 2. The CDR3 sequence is CAISEGQGAEAFF. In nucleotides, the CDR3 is TGTGCCATCAGTGAGGGACAGGGTGCTGAAGCTTTCTTT.

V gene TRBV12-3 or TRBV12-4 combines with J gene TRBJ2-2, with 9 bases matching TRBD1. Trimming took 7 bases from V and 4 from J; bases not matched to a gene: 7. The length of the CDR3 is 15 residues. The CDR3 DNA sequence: TGTGCCAGCAAACCCGGGACAGGGTTCACCGGGGAGCTGTTTTTT. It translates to CASKPGTGFTGELFF.

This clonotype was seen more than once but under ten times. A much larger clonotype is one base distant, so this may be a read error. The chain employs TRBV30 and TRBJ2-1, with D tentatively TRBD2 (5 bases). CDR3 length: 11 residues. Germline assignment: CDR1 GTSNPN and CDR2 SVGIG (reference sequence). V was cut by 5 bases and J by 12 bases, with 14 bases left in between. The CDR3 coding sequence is TGTGCCTGGGATTCTAGCCCAGGGCAGTTCTTC. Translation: CAWDSSPGQFF. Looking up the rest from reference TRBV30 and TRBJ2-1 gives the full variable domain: SQTIHQWPATLVQPVGSPLSLECTVEGTSNPNLYWYRQAAGRGLQLLFYSVGIGQISSEVPQNLSASRPQDRQFILSSKKLLLSDSGFYLCAWDSSPGQFFGPGTRLTVL.

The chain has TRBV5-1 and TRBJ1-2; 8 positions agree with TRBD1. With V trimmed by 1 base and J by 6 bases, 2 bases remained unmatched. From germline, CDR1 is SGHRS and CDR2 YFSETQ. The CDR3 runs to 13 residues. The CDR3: CASSLPGGNGYTF. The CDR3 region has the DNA TGCGCCAGCAGCTTGCCAGGGGGCAATGGCTACACCTTC.

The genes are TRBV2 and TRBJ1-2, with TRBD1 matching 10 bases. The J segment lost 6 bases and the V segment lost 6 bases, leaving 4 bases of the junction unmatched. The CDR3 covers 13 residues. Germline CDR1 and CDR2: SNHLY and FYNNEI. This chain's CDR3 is CASRSTGGDGYTF. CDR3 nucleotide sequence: TGTGCCAGCAGATCGACAGGGGGCGATGGCTACACCTTC. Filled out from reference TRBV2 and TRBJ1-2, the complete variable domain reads EPEVTQTPSHQVTQMGQEVILRCVPISNHLYFYWYRQILGQKVEFLVSFYNNEISEKSEIFDDQFSVERPDGSNFTLKIRSTKLEDSAMYFCASRSTGGDGYTFGSGTRLTVV.

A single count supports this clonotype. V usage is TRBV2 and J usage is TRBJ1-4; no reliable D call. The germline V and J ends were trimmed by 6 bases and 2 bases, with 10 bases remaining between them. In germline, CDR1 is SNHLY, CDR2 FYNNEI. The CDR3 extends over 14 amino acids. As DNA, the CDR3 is TGTGCCAGCAGATGGGAATTCACTAATGAAAAACTGTTTTTT. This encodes CASRWEFTNEKLFF.

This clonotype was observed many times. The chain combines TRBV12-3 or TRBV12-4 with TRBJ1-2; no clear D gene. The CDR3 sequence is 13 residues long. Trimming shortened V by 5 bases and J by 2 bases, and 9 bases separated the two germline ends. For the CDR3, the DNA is TGTGCCAGCAGTGTCCGGGCAAACTATGGCTACACCTTC. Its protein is CASSVRANYGYTF.

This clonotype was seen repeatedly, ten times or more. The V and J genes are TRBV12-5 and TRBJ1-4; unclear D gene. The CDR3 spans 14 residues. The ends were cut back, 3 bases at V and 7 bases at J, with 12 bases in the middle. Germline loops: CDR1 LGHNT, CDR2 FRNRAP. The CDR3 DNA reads TGTGCTAGTGGTTTCGAGTCGATCGGTGAAAAACTGTTTTTT. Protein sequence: CASGFESIGEKLFF.

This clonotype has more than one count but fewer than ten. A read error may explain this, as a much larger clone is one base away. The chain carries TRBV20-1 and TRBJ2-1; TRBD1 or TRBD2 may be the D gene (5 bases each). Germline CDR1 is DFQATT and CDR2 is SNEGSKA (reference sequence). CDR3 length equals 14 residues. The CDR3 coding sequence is TGCAGTGCTCCCCCGGGACGAAATAACAATGAGCAGTCCTTC. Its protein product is CSAPPGRNNNEQSF.